These T cell receptor beta chains were read from a single sample in a study of glioma-infiltrating T cells. Via MiXCR, TCRdb re-called the multiplex PCR reads, giving one row per CDR3 protein. The sample includes more than 85,000 distinct CDR3 sequences, less than 30% seen only once; the top ten take about 30%. The source material was glioma tissue, nonneoplastic brain tissue, or PBMCs (not recorded which). The receptor set was obtained from a human donor with low-grade glioma or glioblastoma, undergoing nonglioma brain surgery, or in good health (not recorded which). CDR3s include the opening cysteine and the closing phenylalanine or tryptophan. A D gene is named only where the DNA matches it firmly. Size tells how often a clone was seen (once, few, many) or the class of an expanded clone, and some rows leave it out.

-	-	TRBV2	TRBJ2-7	CASSIGQLRTGEQYF	TGCGCCAGCAGTATAGGACAGCTCAGAACCGGCGAGCAGTACTTC
-	many	TRBV5-6	TRBJ2-3	CASSLQGVPDTQYF	TGTGCCAGCAGCTTACAGGGAGTGCCAGATACGCAGTATTTT
-	few	TRBV10-3	TRBJ2-3	CAMKSGTESTDTQYF	TGTGCCATGAAATCCGGGACCGAGAGCACAGATACGCAGTATTTT
TRBD1	many	TRBV20-1	TRBJ2-7	CSANAATGGYEQYF	TGCAGTGCCAACGCCGCGACAGGGGGTTACGAGCAGTACTTC
-	many	TRBV20-1	TRBJ1-2	CSAGRAYGYTF	TGCAGTGCGGGCAGGGCCTATGGCTACACCTTC
-	many	TRBV28	TRBJ1-6	CASLRAGNSPLHF	TGTGCCAGCCTGAGGGCGGGAAATTCACCCCTCCACTTT
-	many	TRBV7-6	TRBJ1-2	CASSFGMPGDGYGYTF	TGTGCCAGCAGCTTCGGGATGCCCGGGGACGGCTATGGCTACACCTTC
-	many	TRBV18	TRBJ2-5	CASSPRLEVETQYF	TGTGCCAGCTCACCCCGGCTAGAGGTAGAGACCCAGTACTTC
TRBD2	many	TRBV3-1	TRBJ2-1	CASSQDRLAGASYNEQFF	TGTGCCAGCAGCCAAGATCGGTTAGCGGGGGCCTCTTACAATGAGCAGTTCTTC
-	few	TRBV7-2	TRBJ1-2	CASSIRTADGYTF	TGTGCCAGCAGCATAAGGACAGCGGATGGCTACACCTTC
-	few	TRBV4-1	TRBJ2-1	CASSQEGRSYNEQFF	TGCGCCAGCAGCCAAGAAGGCCGGTCCTACAATGAGCAGTTCTTC
-	many	TRBV28	TRBJ1-5	CASSLPPKAALNQPQHF	TGTGCCAGCAGTTTACCCCCCAAGGCGGCCCTGAATCAGCCCCAGCATTTT
-	many	TRBV20-1	TRBJ2-5	CSAPQGWETQYF	TGCAGTGCTCCCCAGGGGTGGGAGACCCAGTACTTC
TRBD1	many	TRBV10-2	TRBJ2-3	CASSKTGGSRDTQYF	TGCGCCAGCAGTAAGACAGGGGGTAGTAGAGATACGCAGTATTTT
TRBD1	few	TRBV15	TRBJ1-2	CATSSRGQGANYGYTF	TGTGCCACCAGCAGCCGCGGACAGGGAGCTAACTATGGCTACACCTTC
-	-	TRBV27	TRBJ2-7	CASSLSLDRGYEQYF	TGTGCCAGCAGTTTATCTTTGGACAGAGGCTACGAGCAGTACTTC
-	many	TRBV7-2	TRBJ1-3	CASSLTPDSYSGNTIYF	TGTGCCAGCAGCTTAACCCCCGACAGTTACTCTGGAAACACCATATATTTT
TRBD2	-	TRBV4-3	TRBJ2-1	CASSQDGLAGGNEQFF	TGCGCCAGCAGCCAAGACGGGCTAGCGGGAGGTAACGAGCAGTTCTTC
-	many	TRBV18	TRBJ1-5	CASSPIGGGPAQPQHF	TGTGCCAGCTCACCAATAGGCGGAGGGCCTGCTCAGCCCCAGCATTTT
-	-	TRBV29-1	TRBJ2-2	CSVERGTGELFF	TGCAGCGTTGAACGGGGAACCGGGGAGCTGTTTTTT
TRBD1	many	TRBV28	TRBJ1-2	CASSFRAGTGKRGYTF	TGTGCCAGCAGTTTCCGAGCCGGGACAGGGAAAAGGGGCTACACCTTC
TRBD1	many	TRBV27	TRBJ1-5	CASSLTGVQPQHF	TGTGCCAGCAGTTTAACAGGGGTACAGCCCCAGCATTTT
-	many	TRBV7-2	TRBJ2-4	CASSLSQGAKNIQYF	TGTGCCAGCAGCTTAAGCCAGGGAGCCAAAAACATTCAGTACTTC
-	few	TRBV12-3/TRBV12-4	TRBJ2-1	CASSPPRGGGYNEQFF	TGTGCCAGCAGTCCCCCCCGGGGCGGAGGCTACAATGAGCAGTTCTTC
-	many	TRBV29-1	TRBJ2-1	CSAGSRYNEQFF	TGCAGCGCGGGTAGCCGCTACAATGAGCAGTTCTTC
TRBD1	once	TRBV6-6	TRBJ1-1	CASSWTGANTEAFF	TGTGCCAGCAGTTGGACAGGGGCGAACACTGAAGCTTTCTTT
-	-	TRBV12-3/TRBV12-4	TRBJ1-5	CASSFGRGNQPQHF	TGTGCCAGCAGTTTCGGCAGGGGCAATCAGCCCCAGCATTTT
TRBD1	many	TRBV4-1	TRBJ1-2	CASSQDPRTGNEGYTF	TGCGCCAGCAGCCAAGATCCTCGGACAGGGAATGAAGGCTACACCTTC
-	few	TRBV29-1	TRBJ2-7	CSVERQGTYEQYF	TGCAGCGTTGAAAGGCAGGGGACCTACGAGCAGTACTTC
-	many	TRBV14	TRBJ1-1	CASSRGDRLNTEAFF	TGTGCCAGCAGCCGTGGCGACAGACTGAACACTGAAGCTTTCTTT
-	many	TRBV6-2/TRBV6-3	TRBJ1-3	CASRYWSSGNTIYF	TGTGCCAGCAGATATTGGAGCTCTGGAAACACCATATATTTT
-	many	TRBV3-1	TRBJ1-4	CASSQRQGSEKLFF	TGTGCCAGCAGCCAACGGCAGGGGAGTGAAAAACTGTTTTTT
-	many	TRBV5-1	TRBJ2-7	CASAERTTESSEQYF	TGCGCCAGCGCCGAGAGGACGACAGAGAGCTCCGAGCAGTACTTC
-	few	TRBV29-1	TRBJ2-1	CSVEAQGLRYNEQFF	TGCAGCGTTGAGGCACAGGGTCTTAGGTACAATGAGCAGTTCTTC
TRBD1	-	TRBV6-6	TRBJ1-6	CASSYTPTGRASPLHF	TGTGCCAGCAGTTACACCCCGACAGGGCGGGCTTCACCCCTCCACTTT
-	many	TRBV11-3	TRBJ1-4	CASSLGPGQNEKLFF	TGTGCCAGCAGCTTAGGTCCCGGACAGAATGAAAAACTGTTTTTT
-	few	TRBV3-1	TRBJ2-3	CASSQEGLDTQYF	TGTGCCAGCAGCCAAGAAGGGCTAGATACGCAGTATTTT
-	many	TRBV6-2/TRBV6-3	TRBJ2-1	CASSDRGNEQFF	TGTGCCAGCAGTGACCGGGGCAATGAGCAGTTCTTC
-	many	TRBV24-1	TRBJ2-7	CATQDLYEQYF	TGTGCCACTCAAGACCTCTACGAGCAGTACTTC
-	-	TRBV3-1	TRBJ1-5	CARGPSMRSSNQPQHF	TGTGCCAGAGGCCCTTCCATGCGGTCGAGCAATCAGCCCCAGCATTTT
TRBD1	few	TRBV29-1	TRBJ1-3	CSVRQGAGNTIYF	TGCAGCGTCCGACAGGGGGCTGGAAACACCATATATTTT
-	-	TRBV12-3/TRBV12-4	TRBJ2-2	CASSFPLAYTGELFF	TGTGCCAGCAGTTTCCCCCTAGCGTACACCGGGGAGCTGTTTTTT
-	many	TRBV6-5	TRBJ2-7	CASSYRQGYEQYF	TGTGCCAGCAGTTACAGGCAGGGGTACGAGCAGTACTTC
TRBD1	many	TRBV6-2/TRBV6-3	TRBJ1-5	CASSPGQGAGQPQHF	TGTGCCAGCAGCCCGGGACAGGGGGCCGGTCAGCCCCAGCATTTT
-	few	TRBV12-3/TRBV12-4	TRBJ2-3	CASSPDSASTDTQYF	TGTGCCAGCAGTCCTGACAGCGCAAGCACAGATACGCAGTATTTT
-	many	TRBV20-1	TRBJ1-4	CSARDLRPRNEKLFF	TGCAGTGCTAGAGATCTTAGACCGAGAAATGAAAAACTGTTTTTT
-	many	TRBV7-3	TRBJ2-5	CASSEGGADQETQYF	TGTGCCAGCAGCGAGGGGGGGGCGGATCAAGAGACCCAGTACTTC
TRBD1	many	TRBV10-3	TRBJ2-5	CAIRMGQGGQETQYF	TGTGCCATCAGAATGGGACAGGGCGGCCAAGAGACCCAGTACTTC
-	-	TRBV7-6	TRBJ2-7	CASSLAGQIEQYF	TGTGCCAGCAGCTTAGCTGGGCAGATCGAGCAGTACTTC
-	-	TRBV27	TRBJ2-1	CASTPGQGIAGAYNEQFF	TGTGCCAGCACCCCCGGACAGGGAATAGCGGGTGCCTACAATGAGCAGTTCTTC
-	many	TRBV9	TRBJ1-1	CASSVGRTQGTEAFF	TGTGCCAGCAGCGTGGGCAGGACCCAGGGTACTGAAGCTTTCTTT
-	-	TRBV19	TRBJ1-5	CATSRLYNSNQHQHF	TGTGCCACCAGTCGGTTGTACAATAGCAATCAGCACCAGCATTTT
-	many	TRBV6-1	TRBJ2-4	CAEGDLAKNIQYF	TGTGCCGAAGGTGACTTAGCCAAAAACATTCAGTACTTC